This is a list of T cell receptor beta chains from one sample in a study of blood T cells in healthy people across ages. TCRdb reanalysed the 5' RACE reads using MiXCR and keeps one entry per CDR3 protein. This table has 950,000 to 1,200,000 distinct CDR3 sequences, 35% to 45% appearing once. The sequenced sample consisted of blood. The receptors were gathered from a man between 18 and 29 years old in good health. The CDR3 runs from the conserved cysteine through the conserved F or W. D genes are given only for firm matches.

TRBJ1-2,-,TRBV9,CASSVAQGTDGYTF
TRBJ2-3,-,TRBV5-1,CASSPTPLGASTDTQYF
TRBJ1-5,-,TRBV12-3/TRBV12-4,CASSSTGIYQPQHF
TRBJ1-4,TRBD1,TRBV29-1,CSAGTGDYELFF
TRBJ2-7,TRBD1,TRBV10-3,CAISGTEFYEQYF
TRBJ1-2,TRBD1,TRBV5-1,CASSLATGVNYGYTF
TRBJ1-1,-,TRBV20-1,CSARDSHRENTEAFF
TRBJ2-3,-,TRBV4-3,CASSQDLSAGGHTQYF
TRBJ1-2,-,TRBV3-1,CASSPRAGPLTSGYTF
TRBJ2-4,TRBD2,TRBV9,CVSSLSSGLGDIQYF
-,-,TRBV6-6,CASSYRGGYEQYF
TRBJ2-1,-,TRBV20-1,CSARRFADSYNEQFF
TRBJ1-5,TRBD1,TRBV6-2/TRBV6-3,CASSWDRQNQPQHF
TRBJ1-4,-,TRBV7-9,CASSLDRATNEKLFF
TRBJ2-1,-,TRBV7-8,CASSITPGLVLDEQFF
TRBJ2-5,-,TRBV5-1,CASSLGAEGHEQYF
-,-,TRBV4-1,CASSQATGTQYF
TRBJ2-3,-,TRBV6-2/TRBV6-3,CASSYGTSDRPSTDTQYF
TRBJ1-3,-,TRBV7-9,CASSLAPGTGNTIYF
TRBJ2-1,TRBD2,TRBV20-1,CSAIGRGGNNEQFF
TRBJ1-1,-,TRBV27,CASSSDSGTEAFF
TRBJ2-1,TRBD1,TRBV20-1,CSATLGTGGSSRQFF
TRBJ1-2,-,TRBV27,CASSQISSGELIYGYTF
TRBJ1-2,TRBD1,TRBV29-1,CSVDDREGYGYTF
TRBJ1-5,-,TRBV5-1,CASSRIGQPNQPQHF
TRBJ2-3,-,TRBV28,CASSPGDRPSAGIRTDTQYF
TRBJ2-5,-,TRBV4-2,CASSQGGRDNEQYF
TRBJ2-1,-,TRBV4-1,CASSQKGGTGPSYNEQFF
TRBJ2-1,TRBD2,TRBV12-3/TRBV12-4,CASSPSGAYNEQFF
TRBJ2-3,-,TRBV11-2,CASSLDGGGTDTQYF
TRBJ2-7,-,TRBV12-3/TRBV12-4,CASSPTGTPSEQYF
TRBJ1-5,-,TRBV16,CASSPSIDGGNQPQHF
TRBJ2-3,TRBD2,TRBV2,CASTLLAASTDTQYF
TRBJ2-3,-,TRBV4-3,CASSRNEGTDTQYF
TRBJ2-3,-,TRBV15,CATSRGKSVTTSTDTQYF
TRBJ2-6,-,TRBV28,CASRSPGANVLTF
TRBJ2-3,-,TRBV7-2,CASNVHYTDTQYF
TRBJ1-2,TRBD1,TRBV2,CASSGTEAYGYTF
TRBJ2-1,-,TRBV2,CASSVGSGDNEQFF
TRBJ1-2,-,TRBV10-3,CAISGAGTRIYGYTF
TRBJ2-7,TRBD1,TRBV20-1,CSITPGQGSPYEQYF
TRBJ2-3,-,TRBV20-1,CSAGGRLSTDTQYF
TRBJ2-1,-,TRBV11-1,CASSLGPVDEQFF
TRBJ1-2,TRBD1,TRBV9,CASSPSLMTGGNGYTF
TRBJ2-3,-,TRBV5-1,CASSAGGMDTQYF
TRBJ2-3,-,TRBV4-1,CASSQGGKLFDPDTQYF
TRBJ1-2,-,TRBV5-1,CASSFGGGNYGYTF
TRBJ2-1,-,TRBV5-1,CASSLDSRSSYNEQFF
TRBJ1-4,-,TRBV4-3,CASSQDGPNEKLFF
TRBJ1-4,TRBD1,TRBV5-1,CASSAFGLGQGNQMKLFF
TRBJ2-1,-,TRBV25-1,CASMGYNEQFF
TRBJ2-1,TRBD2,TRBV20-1,CSARSSGGIDEQFF
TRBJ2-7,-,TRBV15,CATNRGKTYEQYF
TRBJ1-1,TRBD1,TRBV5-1,CASSVRQGNTEAFF
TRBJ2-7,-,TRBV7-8,CASSPNSGYNYEQYF
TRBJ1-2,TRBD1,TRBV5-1,CASSLEGQIGVNYGYTF
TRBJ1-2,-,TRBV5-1,CASSLDGASYGYTF
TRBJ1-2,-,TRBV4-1,CASSQEVQGSGGYTF
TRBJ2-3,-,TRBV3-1,CASSQGVTLTDTQYF
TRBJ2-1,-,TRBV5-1,CASSSLYSNEQFF